The next 6 T cell receptor beta chains were all read from a single sample in a study of blood T cell repertoires in COVID-19. TCRdb's copy holds only in-frame clones and misses some; the assay was immunoSEQ multiplex PCR. The sample has about 270,000 clones; roughly 86% are singletons. What was sequenced was PBMCs or T cells enriched from blood (not recorded which). These receptor sequences come from a woman in her twenties or thirties who had recovered from COVID-19.

Points on this clone: Its ends do not fully match the called genes, so a read error is possible. CDR3 coding DNA: TGTGCCAGCAGTTCAAGATCGGCCGGGACTAGGAACTTC. Translating gives CASSSRSAGTRNF. This chain connects TRBV6-5 to TRBJ2-7; the match to TRBD2 covers 8 bases. This CDR3 is 13 amino acids long. Germline V gene sequence: CDR1 MNHEY, CDR2 SVGAGI.

The J gene is TRBJ1-2, the V gene TRBV5-6; 7 bases align to TRBD1. V lost 7 bases and J lost 5; bases outside the gene matches: 14. Germline CDR1 is SGHDT and CDR2 is YYEEEE. This CDR3 spans 15 amino acids. In DNA, the CDR3 is TGTGCCAGCGACGCCGGGAGACAGGGAATTTATGGCTACACCTTC. Its protein is CASDAGRQGIYGYTF.

CDR3 DNA sequence: TGTGCCAGTTCGCTGCAGGGAAACACCATATATTTT. It translates to CASSLQGNTIYF. The chain couples TRBV7-2 to TRBJ1-3; D is unresolved. The V and J ends lost 9 bases and 4 bases respectively, with 10 bases between them. Germline CDR1 reads SGHTA; CDR2 reads FQGNSA. The CDR3 loop spans 12 amino acids.

For the CDR3, the DNA is TGTGCCAGCTCACCACTGGTTATACAGGGCCTCATGAACACTGAAGCTTTCTTT. It specifies CASSPLVIQGLMNTEAFF. This chain connects TRBV18 to TRBJ1-1; D perhaps matches TRBD1 (6 bases). With 1 base removed from V and 0 bases from J, the gap between germline ends came to 18 bases. The CDR3 is made up of 18 amino acids. Germline V lookup: CDR1 KGHSH, CDR2 LQKENI.

J is TRBJ1-5 and V is TRBV28; 9 bases agree with TRBD1. The trim removed 5 bases at V and 7 bases at J, leaving 15 bases unmatched. The CDR3 runs to 17 residues. In germline, CDR1 is MDHEN, CDR2 SYDVKM. Here the CDR3 DNA reads TGTGCCAGCAGTCTAGGTCTGATAACAGGGGGCGACCAGCCCCAGCATTTT. This codes for CASSLGLITGGDQPQHF.

This CDR3 is CASSIARTVGNTIYF. CDR3 nucleotides: TGTGCCAGTAGTATAGCCCGGACAGTTGGAAACACCATATATTTT. This sequence joins TRBV19 and TRBJ1-3, with TRBD1 as a possible D gene (6 bases). Between the trimmed V and J ends, which lost 1 base and 3 bases, there was a span of 10 bases. Germline CDR1 and CDR2: LNHDA and SQIVND (reference sequence). The CDR3 extends over 15 amino acids. Full variable domain (outside the CDR3, taken from reference TRBV19 and TRBJ1-3): DGGITQSPKYLFRKEGQNVTLSCEQNLNHDAMYWYRQDPGQGLRLIYYSQIVNDFQKGDIAEGYSVSREKKESFPLTVTSAQKNPTAFYLCASSIARTVGNTIYFGEGSWLTVV.